Following are 21 T cell receptor beta chains from one sample sequenced in a study of OX40 agonist ivuxolimab in advanced cancers. The repertoire was sequenced with immunoSEQ multiplex PCR; TCRdb's copy has only in-frame clones and lacks some. The profile shows over 150,000 clones, approximately 94% of them singletons. The specimen comprised CD4+ or CD8+ T cells sorted from blood, sampled in a trial of the OX40 agonist ivuxolimab. All receptors derive from an adult with an advanced solid tumor such as melanoma, head and neck, liver or kidney cancer.

J is TRBJ2-5 and V is TRBV5-8; a weak D match, TRBD2 (6 bases). The CDR3 length is 14 residues. The germline gives CDR1 SGHTS, CDR2 YDEGEE. V was trimmed by 2 bases and J by 4 bases, leaving 12 bases between them. CDR3 residues: CASSFSGRGETQYF. The CDR3 DNA reads as TGTGCCAGCAGCTTCAGCGGGCGCGGAGAGACCCAGTACTTC.

The chain uses TRBV27 and TRBJ2-3; 9 bases match TRBD1. The germline gives CDR1 MNHEY, CDR2 SMNVEV (reference sequence). V gave up 5 bases and J gave up 4 bases; unmatched junction bases: 13. There are 17 residues in the CDR3. CDR3 sequence: CASSPRLRTGVADTQYF. The CDR3 DNA sequence: TGTGCCAGCAGTCCTAGACTCAGGACAGGGGTGGCAGATACGCAGTATTTT.

The chain joins TRBV18 to TRBJ2-2; TRBD2 is a possible D gene (6 bases). The length of the CDR3 is 15 residues. V was cut by 3 bases and J by 4 bases, with 12 bases left in between. Germline V gives CDR1 KGHSH, CDR2 LQKENI. CDR3 sequence: CASSPVGGLTGELFF. CDR3 bases: TGTGCCAGCTCACCGGTGGGAGGCCTCACCGGGGAGCTGTTTTTT.

V and J are TRBV6-6 and TRBJ1-1; D may be TRBD1 (5 bases). From germline, CDR1 is MNHNY and CDR2 SVGAGI (reference sequence). Trimming took 2 bases from V and 5 from J, leaving 12 bases between them. This CDR3 comprises 14 residues. CDR3 nucleotide sequence: TGTGCCAGCAGTTACAGGGGCGGTCGGACTGAAGCTTTCTTT. It codes for CASSYRGGRTEAFF.

The chain carries TRBV6-1 and TRBJ2-3; weak D call: TRBD2 (6 bases). There are 15 residues in the CDR3. Germline-derived CDR1 and CDR2 are MNHNS and SASEGT. V lost 1 base and J 6 bases, leaving 14 bases between the germline ends. This chain's CDR3 is CASSEERTGDDTQYF. In DNA, the CDR3 is TGTGCCAGCAGTGAAGAACGGACGGGGGATGATACGCAGTATTTT.

The rearrangement joins TRBV9 to TRBJ1-1, with TRBD1 matching 7 bases. Germline V lookup: CDR1 SGDLS, CDR2 YYNGEE. The CDR3 runs 15 residues. V lost 2 bases, J lost 4 bases, and 8 bases stayed unmatched. CDR3 loop: CASSVSSRGVTEAFF. The CDR3 DNA reads TGTGCCAGCAGCGTGTCGTCCAGGGGGGTCACTGAAGCTTTCTTT.

The CDR3 spells CASSGSGGNYGYTF. The CDR3 DNA reads as TGTGCCAGCAGTGGATCGGGGGGTAACTATGGCTACACCTTC. V and J are TRBV2 and TRBJ1-2; tentatively, D is TRBD1 (5 bases). The CDR3 totals 14 residues. Deletions cut 4 bases from V and 1 base from J, with 10 bases between. Germline CDR1 and CDR2: SNHLY and FYNNEI. The whole variable domain, filled in from reference TRBV2 and TRBJ1-2, reads EPEVTQTPSHQVTQMGQEVILRCVPISNHLYFYWYRQILGQKVEFLVSFYNNEISEKSEIFDDQFSVERPDGSNFTLKIRSTKLEDSAMYFCASSGSGGNYGYTFGSGTRLTVV.

The rearrangement uses TRBV11-2 and TRBJ1-3, with TRBD1 matching over 7 bases. This CDR3 region has 16 residues. Germline values: CDR1 SGHAT, CDR2 FQNNGV. V lost 3 bases, J lost 4 bases, and 9 bases stayed unmatched. CDR3 loop: CASSFSSDRSGNTIYF. For the CDR3, the DNA is TGTGCCAGCAGCTTTTCCTCGGACAGGTCGGGAAACACCATATATTTT.

The rearrangement uses TRBV2 and TRBJ1-5; D might be TRBD1 (5 bases). Germline V lookup: CDR1 SNHLY, CDR2 FYNNEI. Trimming stripped 2 bases from V and 7 bases from J, with 12 bases between. The CDR3 extends over 14 amino acids. The CDR3: CASSEWGLGQPQHF. The CDR3 nucleotides are TGTGCCAGCAGTGAATGGGGACTGGGACAGCCCCAGCATTTT.

The CDR3 here is CASSPMVSYEQYF. CDR3 in DNA: TGTGCCAGCTCACCAATGGTCTCCTACGAGCAGTACTTC. This chain connects TRBV18 to TRBJ2-7; no clear D. Germline V gene data show CDR1 as KGHSH and CDR2 as LQKENI. V shed 2 bases and J shed 0 bases, with 5 bases lying between them. The CDR3 has 13 amino acids.

The chain couples TRBV20-1 to TRBJ1-2; unclear D gene. Per the germline V gene, CDR1 is DFQATT and CDR2 is SNEGSKA (reference sequence). The length of the CDR3 is 11 residues. V was cut by 3 bases and J by 4 bases, with 6 bases left in between. The CDR3 region is CSARLTYGYTF. In DNA form, the CDR3 reads TGCAGTGCTAGGCTGACCTATGGCTACACCTTC.

Only a few counts were recorded for this clone. This sample also contains other DNA sequences that code for the same CDR3. The chain is built from TRBV5-4 and TRBJ2-5, with D hard to call. The germline V gene has CDR1 SGHNT and CDR2 YYREEE (reference sequence). The CDR3 extends over 11 amino acids. With 2 bases removed from V and 1 base from J, the gap between germline ends came to 0 bases. The DNA of the CDR3 is TGTGCCAGCAGCTTCCAAGAGACCCAGTACTTC. Its protein is CASSFQETQYF.

The rearrangement links TRBV2 to TRBJ2-6; D possibly matches TRBD1 or TRBD2 (5 bases each). CDR3 size: 15 residues. Germline CDR1 reads SNHLY; CDR2 reads FYNNEI. Between the trimmed V and J ends, which lost 2 bases and 6 bases, there was a span of 11 bases. The CDR3 region is CASSETGAAANVLTF. CDR3 nucleotides: TGTGCCAGCAGTGAAACCGGGGCAGCGGCCAACGTCCTGACTTTC. The full variable domain, its missing parts supplied by reference TRBV2 and TRBJ2-6, is EPEVTQTPSHQVTQMGQEVILRCVPISNHLYFYWYRQILGQKVEFLVSFYNNEISEKSEIFDDQFSVERPDGSNFTLKIRSTKLEDSAMYFCASSETGAAANVLTFGAGSRLTVL.

The chain combines TRBV19 with TRBJ2-7, with TRBD1 identical over 9 bases. CDR3 length equals 12 residues. Trimming cost V 8 bases and J 4 bases; bases outside gene matches: 3. The germline CDR1 and CDR2 sequences are LNHDA and SQIVND (reference sequence). The CDR3 protein is CASGDRAYEQYF. In DNA, the CDR3 is TGTGCCAGTGGGGACAGGGCTTACGAGCAGTACTTC.

The gene calls are TRBV7-8 and TRBJ2-5; 10 nucleotides agree with TRBD2. V shed 1 base, J shed 5 bases, and the junction held 10 bases outside the gene matches. CDR3 size: 17 residues. Germline V gene sequence: CDR1 SGHVS, CDR2 FQNEAQ. The CDR3 loop reads CASSLGDLAGVMETQYF. CDR3 sequence (DNA): TGTGCCAGCAGCTTAGGGGACCTAGCGGGAGTGATGGAGACCCAGTACTTC.

The CDR3 DNA reads TGCGCCAGCAGCCAAAGTCCCATAGGGGCAGGGGGACGGCAGCCCCAGCATTTT. It specifies CASSQSPIGAGGRQPQHF. The chain couples TRBV4-3 to TRBJ1-5, with 7 bases that match TRBD1. J lost 7 bases, V lost 2 bases, and 17 bases had no gene match. There are 18 residues in the CDR3. Germline V gene sequence: CDR1 LGHNA, CDR2 YSLEER.

The genes are TRBV6-5 and TRBJ2-7, with 7 nucleotides matching TRBD2. In germline, CDR1 is MNHEY, CDR2 SVGAGI. The ends lost 8 bases at V and 0 bases at J; junction bases unmatched: 7. The CDR3 covers 14 residues. CDR3 in amino acids: CASHRIAGSYEQYF. The CDR3 DNA follows: TGTGCCAGCCACAGGATAGCGGGCTCCTACGAGCAGTACTTC.

V and J are TRBV5-8 and TRBJ2-7; D gene unclear. This CDR3 is built from 13 residues. The V gene's germline CDR1 is SGHTS and CDR2 YDEGEE. Trimming removed 4 bases at V and 0 bases at J, with 8 bases between. Here the CDR3 DNA reads TGTGCCAGCAGCCCCCCTCCCTCCTACGAGCAGTACTTC. Encoded protein: CASSPPPSYEQYF.

V and J are TRBV9 and TRBJ1-2, with 10 positions matching TRBD1. V lost 0 bases and J lost 9; bases outside the gene matches: 8. The CDR3 length is 15 residues. The V gene's germline CDR1 is SGDLS and CDR2 YYNGEE. The CDR3 spells CASSVGEGTGERYTF. The CDR3 nucleotides are TGTGCCAGCAGCGTAGGGGAGGGGACAGGGGAACGCTACACCTTC.

The chain uses TRBV5-1 and TRBJ1-2; D is perhaps TRBD1 (6 bases). CDR3 length: 17 amino acids. Looked up from germline, CDR1 is SGHRS and CDR2 is YFSETQ. Deletions cut 1 base from V and 3 bases from J, with 19 bases between. As DNA, the CDR3 is TGCGCCAGCAGCTTGCGGCCAGGGGCCCGTAGGGACTATGGCTACACCTTC. It specifies CASSLRPGARRDYGYTF.

J is TRBJ1-1 and V is TRBV11-3; the D is unclear. Germline V lookup: CDR1 SGHNT, CDR2 YENEEA. V dropped 5 bases and J dropped 4 bases, with 8 bases sitting between them. The CDR3 has 12 residues. The CDR3 here is CASSREGTEAFF. In DNA, the CDR3 is TGTGCCAGCAGCCGGGAGGGCACTGAAGCTTTCTTT.